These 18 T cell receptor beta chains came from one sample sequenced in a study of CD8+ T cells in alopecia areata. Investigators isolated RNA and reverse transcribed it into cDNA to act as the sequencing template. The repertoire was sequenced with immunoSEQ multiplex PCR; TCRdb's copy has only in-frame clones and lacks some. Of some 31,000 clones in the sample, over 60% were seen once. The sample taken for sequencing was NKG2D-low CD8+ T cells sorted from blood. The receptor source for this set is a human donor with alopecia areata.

In DNA, the CDR3 is TGTGCCAGCAGCTTAGGGGGGGGCGAGCAGTACTTC. Translation gives CASSLGGGEQYF. V is TRBV7-9 and J is TRBJ2-7; 7 positions agree with TRBD2. There are 12 residues in the CDR3. Germline trimming cut 1 base from V and 6 bases from J; bases unmatched to any gene: 0. Looked up from germline, CDR1 is SEHNR and CDR2 is FQNEAQ (reference sequence).

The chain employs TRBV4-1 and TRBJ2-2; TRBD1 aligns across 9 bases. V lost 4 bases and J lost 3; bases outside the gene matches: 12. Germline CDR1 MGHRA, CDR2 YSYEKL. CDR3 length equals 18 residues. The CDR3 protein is CASSPLGQGRADTGELFF. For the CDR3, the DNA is TGCGCCAGCAGCCCCTTAGGACAGGGGAGAGCGGACACCGGGGAGCTGTTTTTT.

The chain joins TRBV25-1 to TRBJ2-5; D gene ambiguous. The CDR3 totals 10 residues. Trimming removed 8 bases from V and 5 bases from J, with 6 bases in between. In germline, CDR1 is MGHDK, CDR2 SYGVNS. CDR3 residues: CASVGETQYF. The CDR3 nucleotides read TGTGCCAGCGTGGGCGAGACCCAGTACTTC. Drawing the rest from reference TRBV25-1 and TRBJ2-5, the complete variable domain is EADIYQTPRYLVIGTGKKITLECSQTMGHDKMYWYQQDPGMELHLIHYSYGVNSTEKGDLSSESTVSRIRTEHFPLTLESARPSHTSQYLCASVGETQYFGPGTRLLVL.

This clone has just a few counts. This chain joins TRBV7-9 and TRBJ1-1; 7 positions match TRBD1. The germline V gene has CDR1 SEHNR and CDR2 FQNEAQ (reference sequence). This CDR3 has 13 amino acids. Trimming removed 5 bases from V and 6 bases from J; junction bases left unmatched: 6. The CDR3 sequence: CASSADREPEAFF. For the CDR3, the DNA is TGTGCCAGCAGCGCAGACAGGGAACCTGAAGCTTTCTTT. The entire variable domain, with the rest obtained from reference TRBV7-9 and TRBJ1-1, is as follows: DTGVSQNPRHKITKRGQNVTFRCDPISEHNRLYWYRQTLGQGPEFLTYFQNEAQLEKSRLLSDRFSAERPKGSFSTLEIQRTEQGDSAMYLCASSADREPEAFFGQGTRLTVV.

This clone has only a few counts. In DNA form, the CDR3 reads TGTGCCAGCAGCCCCCTGGGTGCCGGGGAGCTGTTTTTT. This sequence encodes CASSPLGAGELFF. The chain couples TRBV7-9 to TRBJ2-2; D uncertain. Germline CDR1 is SEHNR and CDR2 is FQNEAQ (reference sequence). The CDR3 is 13 residues long. The ends were cut back, 5 bases at V and 6 bases at J, with 10 bases in the middle.

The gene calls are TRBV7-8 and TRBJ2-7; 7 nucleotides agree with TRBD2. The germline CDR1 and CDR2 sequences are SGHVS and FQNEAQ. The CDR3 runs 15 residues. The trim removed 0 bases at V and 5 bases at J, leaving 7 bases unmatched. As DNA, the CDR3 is TGTGCCAGCAGCTTAGCCGCGGGAGTCAAGAACGAGCAGTACTTC. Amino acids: CASSLAAGVKNEQYF. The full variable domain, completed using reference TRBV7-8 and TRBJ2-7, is GAGVSQSPRYKVAKRGQDVALRCDPISGHVSLFWYQQALGQGPEFLTYFQNEAQLDKSGLPSDRFFAERPEGSVSTLKIQRTQQEDSAVYLCASSLAAGVKNEQYFGPGTRLTVT.

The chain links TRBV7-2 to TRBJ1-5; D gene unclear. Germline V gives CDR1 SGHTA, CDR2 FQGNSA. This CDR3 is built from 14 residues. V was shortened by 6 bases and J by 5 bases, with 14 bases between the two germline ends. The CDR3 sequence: CASSSAPPDQPQHF. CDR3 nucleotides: TGTGCCAGCAGTTCCGCTCCCCCTGATCAGCCCCAGCATTTT.

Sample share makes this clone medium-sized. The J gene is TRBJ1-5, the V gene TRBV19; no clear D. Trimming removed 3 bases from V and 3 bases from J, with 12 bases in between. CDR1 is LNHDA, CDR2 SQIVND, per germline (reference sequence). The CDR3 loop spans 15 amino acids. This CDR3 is CASSIIGLANQPQHF. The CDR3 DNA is TGTGCCAGTAGTATTATCGGGCTAGCCAATCAGCCCCAGCATTTT.

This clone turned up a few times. The CDR3 DNA reads as TGCGCCAGCAGCTTGGGGACAGGCTACGAGCAGTACTTC. As protein: CASSLGTGYEQYF. The J gene is TRBJ2-7, the V gene TRBV5-1; 7 positions agree with TRBD1. The V gene end was trimmed by 0 bases and the J gene end by 3 bases; junction bases not matched to a gene: 0. Per germline, CDR1 SGHRS and CDR2 YFSETQ. This CDR3 spans 13 amino acids.

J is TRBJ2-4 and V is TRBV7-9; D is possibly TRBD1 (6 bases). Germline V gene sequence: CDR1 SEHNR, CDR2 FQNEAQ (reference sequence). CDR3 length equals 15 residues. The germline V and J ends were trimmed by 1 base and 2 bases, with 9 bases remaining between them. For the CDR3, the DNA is TGTGCCAGCAGCTTAGTACAGGGCCCCAAAAACATTCAGTACTTC. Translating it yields CASSLVQGPKNIQYF. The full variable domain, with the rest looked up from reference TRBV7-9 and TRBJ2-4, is DTGVSQNPRHKITKRGQNVTFRCDPISEHNRLYWYRQTLGQGPEFLTYFQNEAQLEKSRLLSDRFSAERPKGSFSTLEIQRTEQGDSAMYLCASSLVQGPKNIQYFGAGTRLSVL.

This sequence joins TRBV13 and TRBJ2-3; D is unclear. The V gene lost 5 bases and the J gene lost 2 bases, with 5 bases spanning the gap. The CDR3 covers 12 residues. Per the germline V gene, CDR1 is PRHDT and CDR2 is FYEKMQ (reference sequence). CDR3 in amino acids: CASSDFTDTQYF. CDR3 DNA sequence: TGTGCCAGCAGCGACTTCACAGATACGCAGTATTTT.

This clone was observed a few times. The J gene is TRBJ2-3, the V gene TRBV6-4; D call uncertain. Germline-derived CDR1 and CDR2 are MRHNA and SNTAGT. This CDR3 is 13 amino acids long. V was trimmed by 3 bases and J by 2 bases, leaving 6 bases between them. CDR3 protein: CASSEEVTDTQYF. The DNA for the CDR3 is TGTGCCAGCAGTGAGGAAGTCACAGATACGCAGTATTTT.

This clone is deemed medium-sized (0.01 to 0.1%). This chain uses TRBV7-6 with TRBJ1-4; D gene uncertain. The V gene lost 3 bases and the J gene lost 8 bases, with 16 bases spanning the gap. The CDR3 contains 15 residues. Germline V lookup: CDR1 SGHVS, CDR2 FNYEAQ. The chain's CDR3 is CASSFIPNTDEKLFF. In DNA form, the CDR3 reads TGTGCCAGCAGCTTCATCCCAAACACGGACGAAAAACTGTTTTTT.

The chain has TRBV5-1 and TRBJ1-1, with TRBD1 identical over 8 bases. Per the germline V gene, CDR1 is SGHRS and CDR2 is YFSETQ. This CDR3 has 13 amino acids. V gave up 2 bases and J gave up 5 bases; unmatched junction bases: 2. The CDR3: CASSFWTGTEAFF. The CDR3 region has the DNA TGCGCCAGCAGCTTTTGGACAGGGACTGAAGCTTTCTTT.

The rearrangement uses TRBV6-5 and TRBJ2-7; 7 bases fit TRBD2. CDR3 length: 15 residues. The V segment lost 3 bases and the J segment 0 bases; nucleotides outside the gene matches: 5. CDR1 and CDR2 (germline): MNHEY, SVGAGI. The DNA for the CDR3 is TGTGCCAGCAGTTATTTGGCTAGCGGCTCCTACGAGCAGTACTTC. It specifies CASSYLASGSYEQYF.

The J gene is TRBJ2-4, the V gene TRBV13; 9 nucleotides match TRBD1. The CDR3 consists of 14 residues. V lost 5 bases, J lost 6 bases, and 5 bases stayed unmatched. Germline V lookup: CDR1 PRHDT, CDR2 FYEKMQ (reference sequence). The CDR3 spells CASSLGQGINIQYF. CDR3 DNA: TGTGCCAGCAGCCTGGGACAGGGCATAAACATTCAGTACTTC.

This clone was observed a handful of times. The CDR3, as DNA: TGTGCCAGCAGTGAAGGGACTAGCACAGATACGCAGTATTTT. It specifies CASSEGTSTDTQYF. The V call is TRBV6-4, the J call TRBJ2-3, with D maybe TRBD2 (6 bases). The CDR3 is 14 amino acids. Trimming took 3 bases from V and 0 from J, leaving 7 bases between them. CDR1 and CDR2 from the germline V gene are MRHNA and SNTAGT.

The CDR3 loop reads CASSQTGALLYGYTF. DNA for the CDR3: TGCGCCAGCAGCCAAACAGGGGCTCTTCTCTATGGCTACACCTTC. This chain joins TRBV4-3 and TRBJ1-2, with TRBD1 identical over 7 bases. J was trimmed by 4 bases and V by 2 bases; bases with no gene match: 7. The germline V gene encodes CDR1 LGHNA and CDR2 YSLEER. The CDR3 length is 15 residues.